This T cell receptor beta chain was observed in a study of T cell repertoires in cytomegalovirus infection. TCRdb re-called the reads with MiXCR, one entry per CDR3 protein. The profile covers some 920,000 distinct CDR3 sequences, with roughly a third appearing a single time and about an eighth taken by the ten largest. CDR1 is SEHNR and CDR2 is FQNEAQ in the germline V gene (reference sequence). The CDR3 length is 16 residues. Trimming cost V 1 base and J 0 bases, with 12 bases left between them. This clonotype was counted ten times or more. Antigen unknown. Sequenced material: cultured CD8+ T cells from PBMCs, taken from culture after CMV antigen stimulation. The clonotype was recovered from a human donor in good health (CMV status not recorded). Some clones in this sample may be carry-over from other donors' samples. The genes are TRBV7-9 and TRBJ2-5; D call uncertain. The CDR3 spells CASSLGILYDQETQYF. In DNA form, the CDR3 reads TGTGCCAGCAGCTTAGGTATTCTTTACGACCAAGAGACCCAGTACTTC.